This note documents a single TCR beta chain sequence. The data were taken from a study of shared clonotypes between healthy human individuals. TCRdb keeps only in-frame clones here, not all; method: immunoSEQ multiplex PCR. The sample yields roughly 1,500,000 clones, around 98% seen once. Trimming cost V 0 bases and J 4 bases, with 10 bases left between them. The CDR3 covers 14 residues. CDR1 is SGHVS and CDR2 is FQNEAQ in the germline V gene. This receptor was taken from a man between 25 and 39 years old in good health. The sequenced sample was naive CD4+ T cells sorted from blood. As for subset: CD45RA+ positively selected. The chain carries TRBV7-8 and TRBJ2-7; D not certain. CDR3 in DNA: TGTGCCAGCAGCTTAGCAGACACCCTATACGAGCAGTACTTC. Encoded protein: CASSLADTLYEQYF.